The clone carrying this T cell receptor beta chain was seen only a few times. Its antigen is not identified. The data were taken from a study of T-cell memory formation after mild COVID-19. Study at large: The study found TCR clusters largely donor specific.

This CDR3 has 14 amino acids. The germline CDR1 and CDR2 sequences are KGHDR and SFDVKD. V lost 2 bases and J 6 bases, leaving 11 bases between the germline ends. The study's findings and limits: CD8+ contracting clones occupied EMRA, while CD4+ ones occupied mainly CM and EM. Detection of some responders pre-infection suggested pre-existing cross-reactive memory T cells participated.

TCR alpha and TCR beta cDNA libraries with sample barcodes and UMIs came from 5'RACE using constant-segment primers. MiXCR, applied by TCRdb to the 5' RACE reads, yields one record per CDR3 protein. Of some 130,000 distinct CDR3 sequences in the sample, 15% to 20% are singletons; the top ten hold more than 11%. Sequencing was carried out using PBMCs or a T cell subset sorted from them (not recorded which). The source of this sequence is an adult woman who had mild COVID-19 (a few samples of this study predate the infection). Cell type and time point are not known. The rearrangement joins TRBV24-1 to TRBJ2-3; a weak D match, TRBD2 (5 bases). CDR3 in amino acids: CATSDSGKVDTQYF. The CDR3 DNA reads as TGTGCCACCAGTGATTCCGGGAAAGTCGATACGCAGTATTTT.